These 18 T cell receptor beta chains share one sample of origin, sequenced in a study of human T cells and chemical hapten exposure. Time point in this sample: patch test 3, about 24 weeks after DPC sensitization. Treatment of the sample: therapeutic diphenylcyclopropenone sensitization with weekly scalp DPC. TCRdb analysed the RACE reads with MiXCR anew, one entry per CDR3 protein. The sample lists approximately 97,000 distinct CDR3 sequences, around a quarter occurring once. The specimen comprised whole blood, sampled in connection with sensitization to the hapten diphenylcyclopropenone (DPC). The origin of the receptors is a man aged 35-49 years with alopecia areata. Some clones in this sample may be carry-over from other donors' samples.

This chain uses TRBV6-5 with TRBJ2-1, with TRBD2 as a possible D gene (6 bases). The CDR3 contains 12 residues. Germline V gene data show CDR1 as MNHEY and CDR2 as SVGAGI. The V end lost 9 bases, the J end lost 3 bases, and 9 bases lay between the germline ends. Written as DNA, the CDR3 is TGTGCCAGAGCGGGCAACTACAATGAGCAGTTCTTC. Protein: CARAGNYNEQFF.

This clonotype showed up just once. The chain recombines TRBV28 with TRBJ2-7; 9 nucleotides match TRBD1. Germline V gives CDR1 MDHEN, CDR2 SYDVKM. CDR3 length: 14 residues. V gave up 6 bases and J gave up 3 bases; unmatched junction bases: 6. This chain's CDR3 is CASRTGQGLYEQYF. The CDR3 nucleotides are TGTGCCAGCAGGACGGGACAGGGCCTCTACGAGCAGTACTTC.

This chain connects TRBV23-1 to TRBJ2-7; possible D gene TRBD2, 5 bases. TRBV23-1 is an ORF, and what it does is uncertain. Trimming removed 2 bases at V and 7 bases at J, with 15 bases between. The CDR3 has 14 residues. CDR3 bases: TGCGCCAGCAGTCAAGGGAGACAAGCCTCGGAGCAGTACTTC. This codes for CASSQGRQASEQYF.

There are a few counts of this clonotype. The V and J genes are TRBV7-2 and TRBJ2-7; D perhaps matches TRBD1 (6 bases). V was pared by 5 bases and J by 0 bases, with 14 bases between. The CDR3 sequence is 15 residues long. The germline CDR1 and CDR2 sequences are SGHTA and FQGNSA. The CDR3 nucleotides read TGTGCCAGCAGCCCCGGGACAACCTCCTCCTACGAGCAGTACTTC. This sequence encodes CASSPGTTSSYEQYF.

The rearrangement uses TRBV6-2 or TRBV6-3 and TRBJ1-5; 7 nucleotides agree with TRBD1. After removal of 0 bases from V and 2 bases from J, the junction contained 16 bases not matched to a gene. Germline V gene sequence: CDR1 MNHEY, CDR2 SVGEGT. The CDR3 consists of 20 residues. This chain's CDR3 is CASSYSTEGQSLSRNQPQHF. CDR3 sequence (DNA): TGTGCCAGCAGTTACTCGACGGAGGGACAGTCCCTTAGTCGCAATCAGCCCCAGCATTTT.

This clonotype was counted between two and nine times. The chain carries TRBV7-9 and TRBJ2-3, with 7 bases matching TRBD2. This CDR3 contains 18 residues. V shed 1 base and J 4 bases; nucleotides not matched to a gene: 14. Germline V lookup: CDR1 SEHNR, CDR2 FQNEAQ (reference sequence). The CDR3 DNA follows: TGTGCCAGCAGCTTAGGCGTCGGTGTTGGCGGGAGTGCAGATACGCAGTATTTT. This codes for CASSLGVGVGGSADTQYF. The entire variable domain, with the rest obtained from reference TRBV7-9 and TRBJ2-3, is as follows: DTGVSQNPRHKITKRGQNVTFRCDPISEHNRLYWYRQTLGQGPEFLTYFQNEAQLEKSRLLSDRFSAERPKGSFSTLEIQRTEQGDSAMYLCASSLGVGVGGSADTQYFGPGTRLTVL.

This sequence joins TRBV7-9 and TRBJ1-5, with 8 bases fitting TRBD1. Germline V lookup: CDR1 SEHNR, CDR2 FQNEAQ (reference sequence). This CDR3 is 14 amino acids long. J gave up 2 bases and V 4 bases, and 1 base lay outside the gene matches. CDR3 in amino acids: CASSSTGGNQPQHF. In DNA, the CDR3 is TGTGCCAGCAGCTCGACAGGGGGCAATCAGCCCCAGCATTTT.

This chain links TRBV6-6 with TRBJ2-7; D possibly corresponds to TRBD2 (5 bases). Germline CDR1 MNHNY, CDR2 SVGAGI (reference sequence). Trimming took 4 bases from V and 2 from J, leaving 9 bases between them. The CDR3 totals 13 residues. This chain's CDR3 is CASSSTGAYEQYF. The DNA for the CDR3 is TGTGCCAGCAGTTCAACCGGGGCCTACGAGCAGTACTTC.

This clonotype occurred many times. V is TRBV2 and J is TRBJ1-5, with 12 bases lining up with TRBD1. CDR1 is SNHLY and CDR2 is FYNNEI in the germline V gene. This CDR3 contains 15 residues. J lost 4 bases, V lost 7 bases, and 5 bases had no gene match. Written as DNA, the CDR3 is TGTGCCAGCACAAGGGGACAGGGGGCAAATCAGCCCCAGCATTTT. It yields the protein CASTRGQGANQPQHF.

In its sample, this clonotype was seen a few times. This chain joins TRBV7-9 and TRBJ2-1; 8 bases are shared with TRBD1. Trimming cost V 1 base and J 9 bases; bases outside gene matches: 5. This CDR3 spans 14 amino acids. The germline CDR1 and CDR2 sequences are SEHNR and FQNEAQ (reference sequence). In DNA, the CDR3 is TGTGCCAGCAGCTTAGGACAGGGGCTTGGTGAGCAGTTCTTC. Amino acids: CASSLGQGLGEQFF.

The gene calls are TRBV11-1 and TRBJ2-7; perhaps TRBD2 as D (6 bases). V lost 3 bases to trimming and J lost 6 bases, with 9 bases between them. Germline CDR1 reads SGHAT; CDR2 reads FQDESV (reference sequence). This CDR3 contains 12 residues. The CDR3 loop is CASSFGTPEQYF. The CDR3 DNA is TGTGCCAGCAGCTTTGGGACTCCCGAGCAGTACTTC.

The gene calls are TRBV12-3 or TRBV12-4 and TRBJ1-5; 9 bases fit TRBD1. Trimming removed 1 base from V and 2 bases from J; junction bases left unmatched: 3. CDR3 length equals 16 residues. CDR3 DNA sequence: TGTGCCAGCAGTTTAGAACAGGGGGCAGGCAATCAGCCCCAGCATTTT. This gives the protein CASSLEQGAGNQPQHF.

The genes are TRBV20-1 and TRBJ1-5; 9 bases line up with TRBD1. Losses at the gene ends were 0 bases for V and 4 bases for J; bases not matched to a gene: 7. Germline V lookup: CDR1 DFQATT, CDR2 SNEGSKA (reference sequence). This CDR3 comprises 16 residues. The CDR3 bases are TGCAGTGCTAGAGAGGAACAGGGGGCAGGAAATCAGCCCCAGCATTTT. It is translated as CSAREEQGAGNQPQHF.

This chain connects TRBV7-9 to TRBJ2-5; perhaps D is TRBD1 or TRBD2 (5 bases each). The V gene lost 8 bases and the J gene lost 4 bases, with 8 bases spanning the gap. Germline assignment: CDR1 SEHNR and CDR2 FQNEAQ (reference sequence). The CDR3 loop spans 11 amino acids. CDR3 in amino acids: CASGAGETQYF. CDR3 bases: TGTGCCAGCGGGGCGGGAGAGACCCAGTACTTC.

The CDR3 loop reads CASSYTGTVGQPQHF. In nucleotides, the CDR3 is TGTGCCAGCAGTTACACCGGGACAGTAGGTCAGCCCCAGCATTTT. The V gene is TRBV12-3 or TRBV12-4, the J gene TRBJ1-5; 7 nucleotides align to TRBD1. This CDR3 has 15 amino acids. V was pared by 4 bases and J by 6 bases, with 9 bases of the junction left unmatched.

The J gene is TRBJ2-1, the V gene TRBV5-6; 11 bases line up with TRBD2. The CDR3 is 18 amino acids. The junction had 12 bases not matched to a gene; V was cut back by 5 bases and J by 2 bases. Germline values: CDR1 SGHDT, CDR2 YYEEEE. In nucleotides, the CDR3 is TGTGCCAGCAGTTTTAGCGGGAGGGCCAGGAAGGCCTACAATGAGCAGTTCTTC. It is translated as CASSFSGRARKAYNEQFF.

In its sample, this clonotype was seen many times. This rearrangement joins TRBV7-9 to TRBJ2-3; D gene unclear. V lost 7 bases, J lost 6 bases, and 8 bases lay in between. This CDR3 spans 11 amino acids. Looked up from germline, CDR1 is SEHNR and CDR2 is FQNEAQ (reference sequence). The CDR3 loop is CASTGTDTQYF. Here the CDR3 DNA reads TGTGCCAGCACAGGAACGGATACGCAGTATTTT.

CDR3 DNA sequence: TGTGCCAGTCGCCTTTCGACAGGTCAAAGCGGTGAGCAGTTCTTC. This translates into CASRLSTGQSGEQFF. The chain uses TRBV2 and TRBJ2-1; a weak D match, TRBD1 (6 bases). Germline loops: CDR1 SNHLY, CDR2 FYNNEI. V was cut by 9 bases and J by 9 bases, with 24 bases left in between. The CDR3 sequence is 15 residues long.